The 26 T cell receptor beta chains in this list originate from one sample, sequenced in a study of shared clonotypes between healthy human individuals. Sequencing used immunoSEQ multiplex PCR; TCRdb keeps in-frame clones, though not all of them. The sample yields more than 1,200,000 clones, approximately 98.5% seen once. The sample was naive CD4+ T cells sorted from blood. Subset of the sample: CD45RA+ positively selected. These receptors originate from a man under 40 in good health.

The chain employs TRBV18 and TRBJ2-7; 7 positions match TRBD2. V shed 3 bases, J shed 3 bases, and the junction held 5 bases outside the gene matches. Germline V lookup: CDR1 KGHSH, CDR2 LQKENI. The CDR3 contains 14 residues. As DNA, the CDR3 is TGTGCCAGCTCACCTCATGCGGGAGTCTACGAGCAGTACTTC. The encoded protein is CASSPHAGVYEQYF.

CDR3 sequence reads: CASSLPGLNTEAFF. CDR3 sequence (DNA): TGTGCCAGCAGCCTACCGGGACTTAACACTGAAGCTTTCTTT. The rearrangement links TRBV6-6 to TRBJ1-1; TRBD1 might be the D (5 bases). Germline values: CDR1 MNHNY, CDR2 SVGAGI (reference sequence). V lost 6 bases to trimming and J lost 2 bases, with 13 bases between them. This CDR3 region has 14 residues.

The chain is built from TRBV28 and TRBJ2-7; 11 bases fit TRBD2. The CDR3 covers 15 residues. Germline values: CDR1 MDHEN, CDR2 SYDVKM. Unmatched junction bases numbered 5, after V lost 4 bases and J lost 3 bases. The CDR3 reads CASSSGLAAIYEQYF. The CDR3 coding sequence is TGTGCCAGCAGTTCGGGACTAGCGGCGATCTACGAGCAGTACTTC.

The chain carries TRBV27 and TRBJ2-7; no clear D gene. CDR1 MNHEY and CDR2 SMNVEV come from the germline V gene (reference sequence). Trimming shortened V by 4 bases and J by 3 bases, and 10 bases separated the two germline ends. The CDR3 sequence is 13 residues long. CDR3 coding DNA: TGTGCCAGCAGTTACGGAACGGGCTACGAGCAGTACTTC. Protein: CASSYGTGYEQYF.

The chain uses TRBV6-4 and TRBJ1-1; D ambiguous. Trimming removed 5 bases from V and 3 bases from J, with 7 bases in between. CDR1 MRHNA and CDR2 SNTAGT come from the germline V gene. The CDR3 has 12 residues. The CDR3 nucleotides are TGTGCCAGCAGTATCCCGTACACTGAAGCTTTCTTT. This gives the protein CASSIPYTEAFF.

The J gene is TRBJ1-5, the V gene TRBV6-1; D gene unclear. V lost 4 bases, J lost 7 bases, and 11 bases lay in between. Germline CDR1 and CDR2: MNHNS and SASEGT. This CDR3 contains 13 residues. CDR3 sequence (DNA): TGTGCCAGCAGTGCGCCAGGATACCAGCCCCAGCATTTT. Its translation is CASSAPGYQPQHF.

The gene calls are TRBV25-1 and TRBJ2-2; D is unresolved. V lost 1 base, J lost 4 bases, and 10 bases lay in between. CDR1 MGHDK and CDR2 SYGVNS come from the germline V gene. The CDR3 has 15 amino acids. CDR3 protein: CASSEWATPTGELFF. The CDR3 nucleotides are TGTGCCAGCAGTGAATGGGCCACCCCCACCGGGGAGCTGTTTTTT.

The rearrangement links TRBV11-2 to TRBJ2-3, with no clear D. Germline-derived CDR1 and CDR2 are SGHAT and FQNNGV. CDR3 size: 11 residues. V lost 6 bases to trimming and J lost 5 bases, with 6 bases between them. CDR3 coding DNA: TGTGCCAGCAGATCGGGAGATACGCAGTATTTT. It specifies CASRSGDTQYF.

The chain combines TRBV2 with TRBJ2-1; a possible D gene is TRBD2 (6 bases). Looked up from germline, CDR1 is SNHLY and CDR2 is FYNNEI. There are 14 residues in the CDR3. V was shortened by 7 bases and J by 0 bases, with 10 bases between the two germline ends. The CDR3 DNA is TGTGCCAGCAAACGGAGGGCCTCCTACAATGAGCAGTTCTTC. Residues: CASKRRASYNEQFF.

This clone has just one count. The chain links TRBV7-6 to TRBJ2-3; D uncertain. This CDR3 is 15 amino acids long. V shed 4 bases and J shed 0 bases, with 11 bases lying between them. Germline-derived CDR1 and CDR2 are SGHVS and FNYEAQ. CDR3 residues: CASSSAPGSTDTQYF. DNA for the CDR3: TGTGCCAGCAGCTCGGCGCCGGGTAGCACAGATACGCAGTATTTT.

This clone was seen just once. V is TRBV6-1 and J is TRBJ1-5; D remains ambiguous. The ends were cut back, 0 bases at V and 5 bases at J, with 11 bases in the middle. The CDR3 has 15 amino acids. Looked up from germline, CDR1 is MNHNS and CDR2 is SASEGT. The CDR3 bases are TGTGCCAGCAGTGAAGCGTCAGCAAACCATCAGCCCCAGCATTTT. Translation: CASSEASANHQPQHF.

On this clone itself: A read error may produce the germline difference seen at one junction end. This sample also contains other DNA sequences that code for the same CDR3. CDR3 region: CASSPGGTDTQYF. The DNA of the CDR3 is TGTGCTAGCAGCCCGGGGGGCACAGATACGCAGTATTTT. The J gene is TRBJ2-3, the V gene TRBV7-7; TRBD2 might be the D (6 bases). The CDR3 has 13 amino acids. Germline CDR1 reads SSHAT; CDR2 reads FNYEAQ (reference sequence).

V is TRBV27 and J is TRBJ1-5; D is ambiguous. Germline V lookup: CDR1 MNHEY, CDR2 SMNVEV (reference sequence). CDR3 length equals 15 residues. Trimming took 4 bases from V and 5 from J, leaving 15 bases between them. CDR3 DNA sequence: TGTGCCAGCAGTTCAAACAGCTTGGTAGATCAGCCCCAGCATTTT. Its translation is CASSSNSLVDQPQHF.

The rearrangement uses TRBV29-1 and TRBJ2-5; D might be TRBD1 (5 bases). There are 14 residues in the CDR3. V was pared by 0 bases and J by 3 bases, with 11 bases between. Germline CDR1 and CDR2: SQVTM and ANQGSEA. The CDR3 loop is CSVEDFAGKETQYF. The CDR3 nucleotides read TGCAGCGTTGAAGATTTTGCAGGGAAAGAGACCCAGTACTTC.

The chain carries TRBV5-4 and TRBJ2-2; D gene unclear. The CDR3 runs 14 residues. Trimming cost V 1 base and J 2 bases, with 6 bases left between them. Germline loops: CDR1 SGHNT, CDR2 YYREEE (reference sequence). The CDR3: CASSLNGNTGELFF. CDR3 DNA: TGTGCCAGCAGCTTGAACGGTAACACCGGGGAGCTGTTTTTT.

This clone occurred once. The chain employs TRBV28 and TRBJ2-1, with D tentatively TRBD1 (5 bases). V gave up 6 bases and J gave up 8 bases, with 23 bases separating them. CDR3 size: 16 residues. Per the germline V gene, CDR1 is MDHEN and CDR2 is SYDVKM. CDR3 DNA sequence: TGTGCCAGCAGCCTCCCCAAACGGGTCAGGGTCCATGAGCAGTTCTTC. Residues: CASSLPKRVRVHEQFF.

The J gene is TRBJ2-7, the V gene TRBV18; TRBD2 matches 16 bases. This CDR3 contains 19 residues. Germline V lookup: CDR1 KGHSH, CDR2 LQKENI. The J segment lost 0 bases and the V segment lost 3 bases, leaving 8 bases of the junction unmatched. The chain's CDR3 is CASSPPGLAGGPDSYEQYF. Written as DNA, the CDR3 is TGTGCCAGCTCACCTCCGGGACTAGCGGGAGGGCCCGACTCCTACGAGCAGTACTTC. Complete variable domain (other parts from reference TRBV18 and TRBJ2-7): NAGVMQNPRHLVRRRGQEARLRCSPMKGHSHVYWYRQLPEEGLKFMVYLQKENIIDESGMPKERFSAEFPKEGPSILRIQQVVRGDSAAYFCASSPPGLAGGPDSYEQYFGPGTRLTVT.

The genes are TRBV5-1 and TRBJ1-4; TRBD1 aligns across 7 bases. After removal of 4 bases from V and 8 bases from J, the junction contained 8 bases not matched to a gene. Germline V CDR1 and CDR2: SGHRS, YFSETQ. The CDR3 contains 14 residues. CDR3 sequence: CASSTGQLGEKLFF. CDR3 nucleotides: TGCGCCAGCAGCACGGGACAGTTGGGCGAAAAACTGTTTTTT.

CDR3 residues: CASSGDLLPTYNEQFF. The DNA for the CDR3 is TGTGCCAGCAGTGGGGACCTTCTGCCTACTTACAATGAGCAGTTCTTC. The chain combines TRBV2 with TRBJ2-1, with D perhaps being TRBD1 or TRBD2 (5 bases each). CDR1 and CDR2 from the germline V gene are SNHLY and FYNNEI. Trimming left V 4 bases short and J 4 bases short, with 17 bases between. The CDR3 consists of 16 residues. The whole variable domain, remainder taken from reference TRBV2 and TRBJ2-1, is EPEVTQTPSHQVTQMGQEVILRCVPISNHLYFYWYRQILGQKVEFLVSFYNNEISEKSEIFDDQFSVERPDGSNFTLKIRSTKLEDSAMYFCASSGDLLPTYNEQFFGPGTRLTVL.

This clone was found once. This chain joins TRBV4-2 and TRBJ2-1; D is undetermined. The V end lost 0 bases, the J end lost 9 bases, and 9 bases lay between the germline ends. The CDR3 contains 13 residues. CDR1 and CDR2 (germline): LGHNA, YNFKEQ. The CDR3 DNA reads TGTGCCAGCAGCCAAGATGGACCGGGTGAGCAGTTCTTC. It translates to CASSQDGPGEQFF.

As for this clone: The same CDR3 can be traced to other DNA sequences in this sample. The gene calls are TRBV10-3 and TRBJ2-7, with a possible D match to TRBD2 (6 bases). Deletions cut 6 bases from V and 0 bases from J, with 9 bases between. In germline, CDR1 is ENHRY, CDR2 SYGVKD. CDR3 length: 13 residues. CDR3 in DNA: TGTGCCATCAGGGGGGGTAGCTCCTACGAGCAGTACTTC. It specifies CAIRGGSSYEQYF.

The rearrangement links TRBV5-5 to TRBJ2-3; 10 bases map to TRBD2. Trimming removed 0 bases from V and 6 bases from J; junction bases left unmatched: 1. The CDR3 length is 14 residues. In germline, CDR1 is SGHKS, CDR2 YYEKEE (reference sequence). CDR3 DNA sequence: TGTGCCAGCAGCTTGGATAGCGGGAGGGATACGCAGTATTTT. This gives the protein CASSLDSGRDTQYF.

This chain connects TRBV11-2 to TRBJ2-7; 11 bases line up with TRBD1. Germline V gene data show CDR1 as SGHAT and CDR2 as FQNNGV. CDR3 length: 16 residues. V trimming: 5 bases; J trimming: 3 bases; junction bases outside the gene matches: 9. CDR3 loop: CASSPRGTGGFYEQYF. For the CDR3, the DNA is TGTGCCAGCAGCCCAAGAGGGACAGGGGGTTTCTACGAGCAGTACTTC.

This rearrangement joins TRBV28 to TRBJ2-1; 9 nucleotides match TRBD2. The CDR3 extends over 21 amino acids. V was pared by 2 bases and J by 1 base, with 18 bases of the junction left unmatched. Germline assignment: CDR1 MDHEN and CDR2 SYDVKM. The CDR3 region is CASSLIFRLASGNGSYNEQFF. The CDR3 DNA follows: TGTGCCAGCAGTTTAATCTTCCGGTTAGCTAGCGGGAACGGTTCCTACAATGAGCAGTTCTTC.

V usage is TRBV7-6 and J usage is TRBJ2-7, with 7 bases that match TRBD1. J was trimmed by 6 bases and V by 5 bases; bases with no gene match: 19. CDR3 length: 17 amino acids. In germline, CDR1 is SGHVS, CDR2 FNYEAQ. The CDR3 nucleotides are TGTGCCAGCAGCCCAACGTCGAGGGGGCAGGGCGTTTCCGAGCAGTACTTC. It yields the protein CASSPTSRGQGVSEQYF.

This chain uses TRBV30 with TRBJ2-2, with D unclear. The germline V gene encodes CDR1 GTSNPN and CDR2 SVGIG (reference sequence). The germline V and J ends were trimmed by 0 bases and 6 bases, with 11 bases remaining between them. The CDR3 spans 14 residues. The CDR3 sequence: CAWSVLRASGELFF. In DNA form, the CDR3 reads TGTGCCTGGAGTGTACTAAGAGCGTCCGGGGAGCTGTTTTTT.